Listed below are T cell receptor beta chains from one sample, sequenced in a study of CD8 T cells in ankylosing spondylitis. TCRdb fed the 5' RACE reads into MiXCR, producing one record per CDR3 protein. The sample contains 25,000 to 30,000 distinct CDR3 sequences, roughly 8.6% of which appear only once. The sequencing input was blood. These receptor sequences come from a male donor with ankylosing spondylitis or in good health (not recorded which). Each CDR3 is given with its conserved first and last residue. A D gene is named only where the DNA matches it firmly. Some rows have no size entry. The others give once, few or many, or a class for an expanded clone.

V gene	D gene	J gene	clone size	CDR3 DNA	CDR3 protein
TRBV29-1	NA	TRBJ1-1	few	TGCAGCGTTGAGTTTACCTACACTGAAGCTTTCTTT	CSVEFTYTEAFF
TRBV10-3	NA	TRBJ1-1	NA	TGTGCCATCAGTTTAACCGGGACCCTAAGGAAAACTTTCTTT	CAISLTGTLRKTFF
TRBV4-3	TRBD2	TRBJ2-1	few	TGCGCCAGCAGCCAAGCTCTTGCGGGAGCTGTCAATGAGCAGTTCTTC	CASSQALAGAVNEQFF
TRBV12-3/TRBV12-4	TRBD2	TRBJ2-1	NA	TGTGCCAGCAGTGGTGCCAGCGGGGGGGCCTGGGATGAGCAGTTCTTC	CASSGASGGAWDEQFF
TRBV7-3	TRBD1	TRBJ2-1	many	TGTGCCAGCAGCTTAACGACAGGGAACGGTTACAATGAGCAGTTCTTC	CASSLTTGNGYNEQFF
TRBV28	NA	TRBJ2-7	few	TGTGCCAGCAGTTTATTACAGGGTATTTTTAACGAGCAGTACTTC	CASSLLQGIFNEQYF
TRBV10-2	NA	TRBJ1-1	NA	TGCGCCAGCCAACAGGTGGATGAAGCTTTCTTT	CASQQVDEAFF
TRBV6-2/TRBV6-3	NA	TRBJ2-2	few	TGTGCCAGCATCCTGGCGGCGGGCACCGGGGAGCTGTTTTTT	CASILAAGTGELFF
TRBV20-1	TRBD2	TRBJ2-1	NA	TGCAGTGCTAGAGGTCCTAGCGGGAGGTACAATGAGCAGTTCTTC	CSARGPSGRYNEQFF
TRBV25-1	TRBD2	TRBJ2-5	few	TGTGCCAGCAGCCCCGGGAGGCTTCTGTACCAAGAGACCCAGTACTTC	CASSPGRLLYQETQYF
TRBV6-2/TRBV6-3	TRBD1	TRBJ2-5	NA	TGTGCCAGCAGTTACTCGACAGGGCGGCAGACCCAGTACTTC	CASSYSTGRQTQYF